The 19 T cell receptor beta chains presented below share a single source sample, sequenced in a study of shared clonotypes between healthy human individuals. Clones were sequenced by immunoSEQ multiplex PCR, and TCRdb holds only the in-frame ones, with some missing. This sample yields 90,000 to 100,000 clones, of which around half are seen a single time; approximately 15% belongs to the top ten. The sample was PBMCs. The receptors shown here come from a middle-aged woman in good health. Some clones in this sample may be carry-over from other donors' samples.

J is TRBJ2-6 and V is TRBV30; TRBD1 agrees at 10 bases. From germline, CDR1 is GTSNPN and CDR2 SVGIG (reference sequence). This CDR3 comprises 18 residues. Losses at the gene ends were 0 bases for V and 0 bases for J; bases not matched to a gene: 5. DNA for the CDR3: TGTGCCTGGAGTGTACTTTGGGACAGGGGCTCTGGGGCCAACGTCCTGACTTTC. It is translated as CAWSVLWDRGSGANVLTF. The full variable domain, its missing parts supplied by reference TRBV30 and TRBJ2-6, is SQTIHQWPATLVQPVGSPLSLECTVEGTSNPNLYWYRQAAGRGLQLLFYSVGIGQISSEVPQNLSASRPQDRQFILSSKKLLLSDSGFYLCAWSVLWDRGSGANVLTFGAGSRLTVL.

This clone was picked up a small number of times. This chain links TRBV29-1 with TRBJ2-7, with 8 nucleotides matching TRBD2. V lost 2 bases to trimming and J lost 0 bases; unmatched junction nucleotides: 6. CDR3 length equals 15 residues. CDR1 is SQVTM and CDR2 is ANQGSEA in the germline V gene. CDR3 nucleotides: TGCAGCGTTGAAAAAGCTAGCGGGTTCTCCTACGAGCAGTACTTC. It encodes CSVEKASGFSYEQYF.

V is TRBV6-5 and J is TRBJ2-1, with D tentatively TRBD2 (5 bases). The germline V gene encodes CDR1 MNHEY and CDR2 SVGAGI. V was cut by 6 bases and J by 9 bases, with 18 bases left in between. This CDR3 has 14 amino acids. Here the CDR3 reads CASRAGPSAGEQFF. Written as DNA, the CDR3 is TGTGCCAGCAGGGCCGGGCCCTCCGCGGGTGAGCAGTTCTTC.

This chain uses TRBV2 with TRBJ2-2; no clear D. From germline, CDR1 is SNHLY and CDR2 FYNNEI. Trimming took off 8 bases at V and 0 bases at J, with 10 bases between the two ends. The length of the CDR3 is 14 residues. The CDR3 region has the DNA TGTGCCAGCGACTCCCCGACGAACACCGGGGAGCTGTTTTTT. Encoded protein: CASDSPTNTGELFF.

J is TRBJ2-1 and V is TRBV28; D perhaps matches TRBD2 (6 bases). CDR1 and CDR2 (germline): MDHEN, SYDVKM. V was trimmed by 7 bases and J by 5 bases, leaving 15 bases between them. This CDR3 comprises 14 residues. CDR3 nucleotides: TGTGCCAGCACCCCATGGGCGGGAAACAATGAGCAGTTCTTC. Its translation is CASTPWAGNNEQFF.

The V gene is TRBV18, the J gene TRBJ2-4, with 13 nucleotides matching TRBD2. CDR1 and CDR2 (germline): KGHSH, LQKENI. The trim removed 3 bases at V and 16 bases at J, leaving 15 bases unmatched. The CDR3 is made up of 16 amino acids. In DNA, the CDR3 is TGTGCCAGCTCACCCGATACTAGCGGGAGGGCCGGGAAAACTTACTTC. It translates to CASSPDTSGRAGKTYF.

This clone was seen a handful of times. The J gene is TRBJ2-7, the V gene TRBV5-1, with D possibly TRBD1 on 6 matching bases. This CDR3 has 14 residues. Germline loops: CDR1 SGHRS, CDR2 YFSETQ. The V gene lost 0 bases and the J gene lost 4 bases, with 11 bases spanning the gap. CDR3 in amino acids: CASSLEQGSYEQYF. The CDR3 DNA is TGCGCCAGCAGCTTGGAACAGGGTAGTTACGAGCAGTACTTC.

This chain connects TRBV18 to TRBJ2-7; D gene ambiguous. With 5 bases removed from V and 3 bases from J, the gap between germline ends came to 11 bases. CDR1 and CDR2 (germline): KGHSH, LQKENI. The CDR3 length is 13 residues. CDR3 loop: CASSRSQGYEQYF. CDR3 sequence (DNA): TGTGCCAGCTCAAGGTCACAAGGCTACGAGCAGTACTTC.

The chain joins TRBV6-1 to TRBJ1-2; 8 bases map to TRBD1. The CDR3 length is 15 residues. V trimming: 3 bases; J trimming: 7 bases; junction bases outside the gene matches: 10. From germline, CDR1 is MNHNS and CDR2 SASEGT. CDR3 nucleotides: TGTGCCAGCAGTGAGGGCGAGGACAGGGCATTTGGCTACACCTTC. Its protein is CASSEGEDRAFGYTF.

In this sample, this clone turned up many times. Here the CDR3 reads CASSLGAGLGEQYF. CDR3 DNA sequence: TGTGCCAGCAGCTTGGGGGCAGGGTTGGGCGAGCAGTACTTC. This chain joins TRBV5-4 and TRBJ2-7; possible D gene TRBD1, 5 bases. V lost 0 bases and J lost 6, with 13 bases in between. The CDR3 has 14 residues. Germline V CDR1 and CDR2: SGHNT, YYREEE (reference sequence).

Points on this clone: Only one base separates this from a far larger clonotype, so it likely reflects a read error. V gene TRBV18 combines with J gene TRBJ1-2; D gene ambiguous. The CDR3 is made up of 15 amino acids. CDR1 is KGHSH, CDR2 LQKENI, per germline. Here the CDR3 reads CASSPDGLGNYGYAF. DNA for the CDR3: TGTGCCAGCTCACCGGACGGGTTGGGGAACTATGGCTACGCCTTC.

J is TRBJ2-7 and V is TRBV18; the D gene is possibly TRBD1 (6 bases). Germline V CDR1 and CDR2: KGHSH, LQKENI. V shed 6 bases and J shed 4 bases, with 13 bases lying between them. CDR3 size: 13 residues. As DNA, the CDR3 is TGTGCCAGCTCTTATGGACAGTATTACGAGCAGTACTTC. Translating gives CASSYGQYYEQYF.

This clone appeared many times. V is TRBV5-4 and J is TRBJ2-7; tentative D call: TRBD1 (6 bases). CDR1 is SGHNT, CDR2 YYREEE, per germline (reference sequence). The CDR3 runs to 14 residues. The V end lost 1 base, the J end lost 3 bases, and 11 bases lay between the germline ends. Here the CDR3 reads CASSLMGHRYEQYF. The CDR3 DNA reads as TGTGCCAGCAGCTTGATGGGACATCGCTACGAGCAGTACTTC. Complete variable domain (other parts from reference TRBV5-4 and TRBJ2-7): ETGVTQSPTHLIKTRGQQVTLRCSSQSGHNTVSWYQQALGQGPQFIFQYYREEENGRGNFPPRFSGLQFPNYSSELNVNALELDDSALYLCASSLMGHRYEQYFGPGTRLTVT.

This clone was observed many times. The CDR3 protein is CASSGAGGRTADTQYF. CDR3 DNA: TGTGCCAGCAGCGGGGCCGGGGGGCGAACGGCAGATACGCAGTATTTT. J is TRBJ2-3 and V is TRBV7-8, with D possibly matching TRBD2 (7 bases). This CDR3 is 16 amino acids long. Germline V lookup: CDR1 SGHVS, CDR2 FQNEAQ. V gave up 5 bases and J gave up 4 bases, with 19 bases separating them.

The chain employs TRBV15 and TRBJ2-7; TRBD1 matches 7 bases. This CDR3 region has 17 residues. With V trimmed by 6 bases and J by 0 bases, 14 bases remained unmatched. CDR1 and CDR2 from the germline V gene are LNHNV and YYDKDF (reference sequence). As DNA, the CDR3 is TGTGCCACCAGGACCGGGACAGAAGTAAAAGTCTCCTACGAGCAGTACTTC. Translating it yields CATRTGTEVKVSYEQYF.

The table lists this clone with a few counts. In DNA, the CDR3 is TGTGCCACCACCAAGGACAGAGACTACGAGCAGTACTTC. Translating it yields CATTKDRDYEQYF. The chain joins TRBV6-6 to TRBJ2-7, with D maybe TRBD1 (6 bases). Germline loops: CDR1 MNHNY, CDR2 SVGAGI (reference sequence). Trimming took 10 bases from V and 3 from J, leaving 16 bases between them. This CDR3 contains 13 residues.

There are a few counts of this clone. CDR3 sequence reads: CASSYSPGQPQHF. The DNA of the CDR3 is TGTGCCAGCAGTTACTCTCCAGGCCAGCCCCAGCATTTT. The genes are TRBV6-6 and TRBJ1-5; D unclear. CDR1 MNHNY and CDR2 SVGAGI come from the germline V gene (reference sequence). This CDR3 region has 13 residues. Trimming took 0 bases from V and 7 from J, leaving 7 bases between them.

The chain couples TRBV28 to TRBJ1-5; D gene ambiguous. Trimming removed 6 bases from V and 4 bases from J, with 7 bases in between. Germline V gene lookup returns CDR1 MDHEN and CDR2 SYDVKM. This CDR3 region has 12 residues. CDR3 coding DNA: TGTGCCAGCAGATCCCCAAATCAGCCCCAGCATTTT. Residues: CASRSPNQPQHF.

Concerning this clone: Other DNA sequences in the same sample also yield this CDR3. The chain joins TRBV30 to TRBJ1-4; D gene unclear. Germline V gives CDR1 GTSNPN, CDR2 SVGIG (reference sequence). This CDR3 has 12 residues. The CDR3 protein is CAVRLMDEKLFF. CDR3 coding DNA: TGTGCTGTGAGGCTTATGGATGAAAAACTGTTTTTT.